The clone carrying this T cell receptor beta chain was detected a few times. Antigen: not known. This may stem from a read error, because a much larger clone lies one nucleotide away. These data are taken from a study of blood T cells in healthy people across ages. Study results and caveats: Across the age range, TCR beta diversity per million T cells fell in a roughly linear way.

This CDR3 comprises 15 residues. From germline, CDR1 is SGHTA and CDR2 FQGNSA. Trimming at V came to 0 bases and at J to 2 bases, leaving 1 base not matched to a gene. With a J-beta primer mix and a sample-barcoded 5' primer, a second PCR ran about 7 to 12 cycles. TCRdb re-analysed the 5' RACE reads in MiXCR, keeping a single row per CDR3 protein. Here the sample spans hundreds of thousands of distinct CDR3 sequences, 47% being singletons. Material for sequencing was blood. The receptor comes from a man aged 80 or over in good health. The V and J genes are TRBV7-2 and TRBJ2-1, with 7 bases aligning to TRBD1. The CDR3 protein is CASSLATGAYNEQFF. The CDR3 nucleotides are TGTGCCAGCAGCTTAGCAACAGGGGCCTACAATGAGCAGTTCTTC.